This T cell receptor beta chain was sequenced in a study of regulatory T cells in long-lasting Graves disease (dated by TCRdb to 2020 to 2023). Background on the whole study: To count as having persistent Graves' disease, a patient had to have received antithyroid drug treatment for over 5 years with TSH receptor autoantibodies remaining persistently positive. Peripheral blood TCR sequencing and RNA sequencing compared persistent Graves' disease patients with newly diagnosed Graves' disease patients. The study was registered as a clinical trial and conducted in China. A total of 35 or so samples were covered by TCR sequencing, comprising approximately 13 persistent and approximately 20 newly diagnosed Graves' disease patients. On average, persistent Graves' disease patients in the clinical cohort had been on antithyroid drugs for about 10 years. Overall study outcomes, separate from this receptor: Sequencing and analysis were limited to the TCR beta chain. The small sample size was acknowledged by the authors as a limitation that may reduce accuracy. Only peripheral blood was studied, because thyroid tissue, the primary lesion, was inaccessible. Persistent Graves' disease patients showed lower TCR Shannon entropy and fewer highly expanded clones than newly diagnosed patients, suggesting clonal expansion. TRBV28, TRBJ1-2 and TRBJ2-5 were preferentially used in persistent disease, while TRBV20-1 and TRBJ2-1 were favored in newly diagnosed disease. More public clonotypes were shared among persistent patients (roughly 3,000) than among newly diagnosed patients (approximately 930).

Concerning this clonotype: Its antigen remains undetermined. This clone may be a read error of a much larger clone one base away.

V is shortened by 6 bases, J by 6 bases, and the region joining them spans 18 bases. CDR1 and CDR2 are drawn from the germline V gene: SQVTM, ANQGSEA. The CDR3, cysteine through phenylalanine, is 13 amino acids long. The only DNA kept is the CDR3, 39 bases in frame from the first base. In light of the paper, this sample's time point label describes: persistent/refractory GD, antithyroid drugs over 5 years with positive TRAb. For both TCR sequencing and RNA sequencing, RNA was extracted from PBMCs using TRIzol. The diagnosis of Graves' disease was made according to American Thyroid Association guidelines. Patients for the study were recruited at an endocrinology department in Xi'an, China. Each patient gave approximately 10 milliliters of peripheral blood, collected in an EDTA anticoagulant tube. Ficoll Paque Plus density gradient separation was used to isolate PBMCs, and no further T cell sorting was performed. An Agilent 2100 Bioanalyzer and agarose gel were used to check RNA quality, while a NanoDrop 2000 measured RNA concentration.

Receptors were amplified or captured by multiplex PCR. Sequencing relied on an Illumina HiSeq 4000. TCR beta libraries were built with iRepertoire HTBI primers and Arm-PCR amplification of CDR3 regions. PCR products were gel purified before sequencing. As for how the authors treated the data: Gene usage analysis of CDR3 amino acid clonotypes used the 50 to 70 TRBV and some 15 TRBJ segments found across samples. Filtered high-quality paired reads were merged into contigs using COPE and FqMerger. BLAST was used to align contigs to IMGT TRBV, TRBD and TRBJ reference genes, with CDR3 defined following IMGT. Any clonotype with a frequency above 0.1% was classified as a highly expanded clone. Shannon entropy was used to measure repertoire diversity, and the Gini coefficient was used to measure V-J evenness. A clonotype was considered public if more than one individual shared it. TCRdb trimmed public reads at Q25 via fastp, called clones via MiXCR and kept in-frame beta chains. Every CDR3 protein is listed once, alongside the most common genes and DNA of its rows. The V and J calls were not made by the authors but by TCRdb's processing. The sample includes more than 350,000 distinct CDR3 sequences, with roughly a fifth observed a single time. The ten largest clones take up more than 13% of the sample.

The source material was peripheral blood mononuclear cells (PBMCs), sampled when the disease was refractory, from a patient treated with antithyroid drugs. The sequence joins TRBV29-1 to TRBJ2-7; the best D guess is TRBD2, with 6 bases matching. The sequence came from a female donor with Graves disease. Here the CDR3 is given as CSVGDSNQSEQYF. The nucleotide sequence reads as follows: TGCAGCGTCGGGGACTCAAACCAGTCCGAGCAGTACTTC.